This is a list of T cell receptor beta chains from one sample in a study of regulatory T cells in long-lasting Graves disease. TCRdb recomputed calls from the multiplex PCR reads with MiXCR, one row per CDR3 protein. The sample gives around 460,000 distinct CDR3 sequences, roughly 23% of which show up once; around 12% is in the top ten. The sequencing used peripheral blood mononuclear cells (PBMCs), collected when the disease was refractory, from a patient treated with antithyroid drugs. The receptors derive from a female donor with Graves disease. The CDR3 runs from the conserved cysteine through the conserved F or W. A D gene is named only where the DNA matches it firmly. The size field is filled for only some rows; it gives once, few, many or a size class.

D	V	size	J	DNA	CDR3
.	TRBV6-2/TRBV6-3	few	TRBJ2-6	TGTGCCAGCAGTTACTCACAGGGCTCTGGGGCCAACGTCCTGACTTTC	CASSYSQGSGANVLTF
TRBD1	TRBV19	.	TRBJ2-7	TGTGCCAGTAGTCTACGCTACCTCGGACAGGATAGTTCCTACGAGCAGTACTTC	CASSLRYLGQDSSYEQYF
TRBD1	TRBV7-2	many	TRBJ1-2	TGTGCCAGCAGTGCTGATCGGGGACAGCAATATGGCTACACCTTC	CASSADRGQQYGYTF
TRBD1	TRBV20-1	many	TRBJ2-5	TGCAGTGCTAGTGTCAGGGGGGAGACCCAGTACTTC	CSASVRGETQYF
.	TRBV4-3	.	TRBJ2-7	TGCGCCAGCAGCCAAGATACCCGGACAGATTACGAGCAGTACTTC	CASSQDTRTDYEQYF
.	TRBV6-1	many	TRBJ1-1	TGTGCCAGCAGCGCCTACAGGGCCGTGAACACTGAAGCTTTCTTT	CASSAYRAVNTEAFF
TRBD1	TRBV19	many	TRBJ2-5	TGTGCCAGCAAAGGGACAGGGAGAACGGAGACCCAGTACTTC	CASKGTGRTETQYF
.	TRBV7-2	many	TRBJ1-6	TGTGCCAGCAGCCAAACCGTTAATTCACCCCTCCACTTT	CASSQTVNSPLHF
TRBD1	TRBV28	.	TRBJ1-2	TGTGCCAGCAGCGTAGCAGAGACAGGGAACTATGGCTACACCTTC	CASSVAETGNYGYTF
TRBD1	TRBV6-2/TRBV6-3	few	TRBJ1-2	TGTGCCAGCAGTTATAGACAGGGGGCAAGCTATGGCTACACCTTC	CASSYRQGASYGYTF
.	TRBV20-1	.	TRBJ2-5	TGCAGTGCTTTAAAGGGGGGCGCCTTCCAAGAGACCCAGTACTTC	CSALKGGAFQETQYF
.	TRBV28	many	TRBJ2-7	TGTGCCAGCAGTTTATCCCCTAGAGCGGTCTACGAGCAGTACTTC	CASSLSPRAVYEQYF
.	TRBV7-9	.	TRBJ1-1	TGTGCCAGCACCTTAATGGGGGTCACTGAAGCTTTCTTT	CASTLMGVTEAFF
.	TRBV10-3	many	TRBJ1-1	TGTGCCATCAGCATCGGGACGCAGGACGAAGCTTTCTTT	CAISIGTQDEAFF
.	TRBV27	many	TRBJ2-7	TGTGCCAGCAGTTTGGTTTCAGTTAGTACCGAGCAGTACTTC	CASSLVSVSTEQYF
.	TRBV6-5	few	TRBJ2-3	TGTGCCAGCAGTTACTCGGGAGATACGCAGTATTTT	CASSYSGDTQYF